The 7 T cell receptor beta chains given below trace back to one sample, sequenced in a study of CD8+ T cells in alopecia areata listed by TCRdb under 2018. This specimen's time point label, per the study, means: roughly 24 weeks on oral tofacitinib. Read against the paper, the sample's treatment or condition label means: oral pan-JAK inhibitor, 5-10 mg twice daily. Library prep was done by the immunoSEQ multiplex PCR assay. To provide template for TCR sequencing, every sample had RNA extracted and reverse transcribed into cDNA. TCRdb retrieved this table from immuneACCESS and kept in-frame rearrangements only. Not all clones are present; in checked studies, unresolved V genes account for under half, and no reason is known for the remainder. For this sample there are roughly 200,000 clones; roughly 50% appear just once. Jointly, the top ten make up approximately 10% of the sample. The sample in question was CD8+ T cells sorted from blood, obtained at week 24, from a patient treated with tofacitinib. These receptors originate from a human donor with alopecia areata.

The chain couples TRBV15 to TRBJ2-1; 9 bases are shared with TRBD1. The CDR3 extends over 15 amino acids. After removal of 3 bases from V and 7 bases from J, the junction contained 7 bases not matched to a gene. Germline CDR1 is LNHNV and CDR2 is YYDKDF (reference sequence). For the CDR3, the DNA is TGTGCCACCAGCAGGGACAGGGGTCCTCCTAATGAGCAGTTCTTC. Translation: CATSRDRGPPNEQFF.

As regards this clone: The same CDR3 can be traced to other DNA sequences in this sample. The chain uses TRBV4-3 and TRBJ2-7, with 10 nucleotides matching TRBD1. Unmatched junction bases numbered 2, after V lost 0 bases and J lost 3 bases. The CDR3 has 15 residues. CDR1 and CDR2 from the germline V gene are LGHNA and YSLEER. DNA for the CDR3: TGCGCCAGCAGCCAAGAGGGGACAGGGGTCTACGAGCAGTACTTC. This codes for CASSQEGTGVYEQYF.

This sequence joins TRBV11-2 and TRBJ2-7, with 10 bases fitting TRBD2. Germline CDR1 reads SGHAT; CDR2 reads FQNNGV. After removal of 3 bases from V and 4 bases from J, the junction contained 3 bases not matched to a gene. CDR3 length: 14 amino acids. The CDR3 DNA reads TGTGCCAGCAGCTTCAGCGGGGGGGCATACGAGCAGTACTTC. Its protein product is CASSFSGGAYEQYF.

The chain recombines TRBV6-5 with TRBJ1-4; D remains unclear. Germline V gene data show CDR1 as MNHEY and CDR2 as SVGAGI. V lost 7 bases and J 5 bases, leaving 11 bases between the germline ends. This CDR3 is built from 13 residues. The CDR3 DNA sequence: TGTGCCAGCATCCGGGGTTGGAATGAAAAACTGTTTTTT. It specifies CASIRGWNEKLFF.

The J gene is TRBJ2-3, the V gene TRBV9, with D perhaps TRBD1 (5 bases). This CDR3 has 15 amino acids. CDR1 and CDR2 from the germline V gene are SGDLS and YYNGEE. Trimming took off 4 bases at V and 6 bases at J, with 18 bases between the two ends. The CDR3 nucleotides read TGTGCCAGCAGCCCAGAAGACAGTCCGTCGGATACGCAGTATTTT. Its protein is CASSPEDSPSDTQYF.

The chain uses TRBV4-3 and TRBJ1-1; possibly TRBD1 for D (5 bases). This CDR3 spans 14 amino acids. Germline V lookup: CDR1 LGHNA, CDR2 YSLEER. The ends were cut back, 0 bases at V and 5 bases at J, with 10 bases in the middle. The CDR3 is CASSQDGGRTEAFF. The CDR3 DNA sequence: TGCGCCAGCAGCCAAGATGGGGGAAGGACTGAAGCTTTCTTT.

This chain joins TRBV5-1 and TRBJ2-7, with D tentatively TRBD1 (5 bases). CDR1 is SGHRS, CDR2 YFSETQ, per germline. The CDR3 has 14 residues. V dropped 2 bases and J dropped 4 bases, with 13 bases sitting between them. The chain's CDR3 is CASSFGKGPYEQYF. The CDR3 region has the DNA TGCGCCAGCAGCTTTGGTAAGGGGCCATACGAGCAGTACTTC.